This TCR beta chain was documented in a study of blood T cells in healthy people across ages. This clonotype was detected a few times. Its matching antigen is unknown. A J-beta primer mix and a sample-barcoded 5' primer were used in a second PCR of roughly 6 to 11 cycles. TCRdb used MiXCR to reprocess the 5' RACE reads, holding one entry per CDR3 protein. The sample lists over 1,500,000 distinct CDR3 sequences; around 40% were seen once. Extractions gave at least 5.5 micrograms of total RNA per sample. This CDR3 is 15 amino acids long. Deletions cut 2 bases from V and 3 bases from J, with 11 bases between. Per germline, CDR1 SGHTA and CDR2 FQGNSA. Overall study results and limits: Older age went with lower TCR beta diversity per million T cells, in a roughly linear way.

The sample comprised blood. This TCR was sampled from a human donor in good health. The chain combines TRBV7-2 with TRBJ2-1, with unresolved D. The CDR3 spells CASSLTVNYYNEQFF. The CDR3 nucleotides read TGTGCCAGCAGCTTAACTGTAAATTACTACAATGAGCAGTTCTTC.